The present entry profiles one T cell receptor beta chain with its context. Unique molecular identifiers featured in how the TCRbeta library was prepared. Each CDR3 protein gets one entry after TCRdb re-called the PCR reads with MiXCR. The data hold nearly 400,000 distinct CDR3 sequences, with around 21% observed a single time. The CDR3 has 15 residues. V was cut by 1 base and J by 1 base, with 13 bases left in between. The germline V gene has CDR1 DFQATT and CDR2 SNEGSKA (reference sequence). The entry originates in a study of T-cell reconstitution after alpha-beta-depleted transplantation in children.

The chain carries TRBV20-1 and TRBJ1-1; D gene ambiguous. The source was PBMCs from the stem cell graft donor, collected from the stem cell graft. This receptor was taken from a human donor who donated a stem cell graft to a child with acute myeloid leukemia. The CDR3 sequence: CSARALSTANTEAFF. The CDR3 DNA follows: TGCAGTGCTAGAGCGTTATCGACGGCGAACACTGAAGCTTTCTTT.